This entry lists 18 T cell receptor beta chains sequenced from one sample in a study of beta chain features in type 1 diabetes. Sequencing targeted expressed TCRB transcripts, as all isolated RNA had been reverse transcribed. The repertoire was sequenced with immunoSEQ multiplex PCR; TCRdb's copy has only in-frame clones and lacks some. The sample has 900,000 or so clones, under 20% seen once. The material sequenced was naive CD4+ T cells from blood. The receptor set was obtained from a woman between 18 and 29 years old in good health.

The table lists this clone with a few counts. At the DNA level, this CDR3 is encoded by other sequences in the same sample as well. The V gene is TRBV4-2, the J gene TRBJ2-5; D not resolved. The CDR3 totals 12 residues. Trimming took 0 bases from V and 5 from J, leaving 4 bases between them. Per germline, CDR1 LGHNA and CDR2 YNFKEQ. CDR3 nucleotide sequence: TGTGCCAGCAGCCAAGATCATGAGACCCAGTACTTC. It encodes CASSQDHETQYF.

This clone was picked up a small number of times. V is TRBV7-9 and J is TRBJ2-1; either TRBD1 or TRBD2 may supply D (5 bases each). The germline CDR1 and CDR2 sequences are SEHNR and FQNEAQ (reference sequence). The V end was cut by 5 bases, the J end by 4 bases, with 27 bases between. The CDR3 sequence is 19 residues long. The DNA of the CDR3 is TGTGCCAGCAGCCCTAACCAGAGGGGCCGCACGGCCTTATACAATGAGCAGTTCTTC. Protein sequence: CASSPNQRGRTALYNEQFF.

The CDR3 DNA reads TGTGCCAGCAGCCCATCGGGGGGGACTACGTCCCCGGGCAAAAACATTCAGTACTTC. Its protein product is CASSPSGGTTSPGKNIQYF. This chain connects TRBV4-2 to TRBJ2-4, with 8 positions matching TRBD2. CDR1 and CDR2 (germline): LGHNA, YNFKEQ. There are 19 residues in the CDR3. Trimming cost V 4 bases and J 3 bases; bases outside gene matches: 17.

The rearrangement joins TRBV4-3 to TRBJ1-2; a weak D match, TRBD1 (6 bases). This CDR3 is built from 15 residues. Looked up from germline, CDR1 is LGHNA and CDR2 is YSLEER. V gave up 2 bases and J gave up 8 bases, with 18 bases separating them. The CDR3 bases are TGCGCCAGCAGCCAATACACGGACAGAGGCGAAGGCTACACCTTC. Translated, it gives CASSQYTDRGEGYTF.

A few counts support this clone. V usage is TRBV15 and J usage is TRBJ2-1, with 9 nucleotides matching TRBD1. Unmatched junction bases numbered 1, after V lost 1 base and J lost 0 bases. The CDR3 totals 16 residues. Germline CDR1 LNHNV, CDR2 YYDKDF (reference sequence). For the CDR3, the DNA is TGTGCCACCAGCAGAGTGACAGGGGGCTCCTACAATGAGCAGTTCTTC. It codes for CATSRVTGGSYNEQFF. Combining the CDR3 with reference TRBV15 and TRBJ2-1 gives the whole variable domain DAMVIQNPRYQVTQFGKPVTLSCSQTLNHNVMYWYQQKSSQAPKLLFHYYDKDFNNEADTPDNFQSRRPNTSFCFLDIRSPGLGDTAMYLCATSRVTGGSYNEQFFGPGTRLTVL.

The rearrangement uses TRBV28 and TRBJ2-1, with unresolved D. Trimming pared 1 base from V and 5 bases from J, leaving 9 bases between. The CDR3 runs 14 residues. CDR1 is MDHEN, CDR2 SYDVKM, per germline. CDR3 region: CASSLLTPDNEQFF. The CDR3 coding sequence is TGTGCCAGCAGTTTATTGACTCCGGACAATGAGCAGTTCTTC.

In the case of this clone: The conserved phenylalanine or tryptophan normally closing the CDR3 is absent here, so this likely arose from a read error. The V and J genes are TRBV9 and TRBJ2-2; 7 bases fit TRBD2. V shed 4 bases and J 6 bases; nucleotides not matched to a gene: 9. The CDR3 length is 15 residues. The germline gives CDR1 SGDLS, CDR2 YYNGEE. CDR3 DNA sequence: TGTGCCAGCAGCTTGAGGACTAGTCCGTCCGGGGAGCTGTTTTAT. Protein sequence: CASSLRTSPSGELFY.

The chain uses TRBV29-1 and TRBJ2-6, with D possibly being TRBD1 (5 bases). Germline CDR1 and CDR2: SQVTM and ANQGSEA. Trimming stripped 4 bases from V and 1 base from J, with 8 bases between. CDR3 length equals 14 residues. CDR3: CSVGPGSGANVLTF. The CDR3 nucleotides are TGCAGCGTTGGCCCAGGGTCTGGGGCCAACGTCCTGACTTTC. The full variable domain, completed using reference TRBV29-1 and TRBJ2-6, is SAVISQKPSRDICQRGTSLTIQCQVDSQVTMMFWYRQQPGQSLTLIATANQGSEATYESGFVIDKFPISRPNLTFSTLTVSNMSPEDSSIYLCSVGPGSGANVLTFGAGSRLTVL.

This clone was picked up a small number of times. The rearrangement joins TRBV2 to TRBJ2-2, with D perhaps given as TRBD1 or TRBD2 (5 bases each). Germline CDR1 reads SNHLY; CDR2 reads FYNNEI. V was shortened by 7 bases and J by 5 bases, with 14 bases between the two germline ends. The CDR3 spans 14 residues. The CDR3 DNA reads TGTGCCAGCACCCGGGGACGGAGGACCGGGGAGCTGTTTTTT. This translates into CASTRGRRTGELFF.

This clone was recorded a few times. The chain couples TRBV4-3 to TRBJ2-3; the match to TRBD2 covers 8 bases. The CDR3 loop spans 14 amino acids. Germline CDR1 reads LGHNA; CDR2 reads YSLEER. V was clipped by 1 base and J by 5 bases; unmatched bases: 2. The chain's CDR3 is CASSQVLAGDTQYF. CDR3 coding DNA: TGCGCCAGCAGCCAAGTCCTAGCGGGAGATACGCAGTATTTT.

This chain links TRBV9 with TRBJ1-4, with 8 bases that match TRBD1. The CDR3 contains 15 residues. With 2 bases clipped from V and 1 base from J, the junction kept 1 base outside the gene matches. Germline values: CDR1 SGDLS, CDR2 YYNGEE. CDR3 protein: CASSVGQGTNEKLFF. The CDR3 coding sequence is TGTGCCAGCAGCGTCGGACAGGGAACTAATGAAAAACTGTTTTTT.

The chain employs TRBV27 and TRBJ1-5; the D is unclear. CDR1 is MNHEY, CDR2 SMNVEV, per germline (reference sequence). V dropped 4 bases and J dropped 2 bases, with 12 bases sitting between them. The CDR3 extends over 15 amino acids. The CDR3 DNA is TGTGCCAGCAGTTCCCTAAATACAGGCAATCAGCCCCAGCATTTT. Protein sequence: CASSSLNTGNQPQHF.

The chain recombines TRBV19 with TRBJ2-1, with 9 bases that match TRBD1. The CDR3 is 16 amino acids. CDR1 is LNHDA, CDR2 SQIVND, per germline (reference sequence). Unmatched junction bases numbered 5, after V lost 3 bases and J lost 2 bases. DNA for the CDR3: TGTGCCAGTAGTATTGGACAGGGGACCGCCTACAATGAGCAGTTCTTC. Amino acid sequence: CASSIGQGTAYNEQFF.

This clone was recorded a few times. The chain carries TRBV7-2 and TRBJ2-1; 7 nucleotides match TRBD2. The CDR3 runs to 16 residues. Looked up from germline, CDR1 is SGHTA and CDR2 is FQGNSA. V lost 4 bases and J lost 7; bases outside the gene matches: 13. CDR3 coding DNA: TGTGCCAGCAGCTCATTTCACCGGGACTATCGAAATGAGCAGTTCTTC. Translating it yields CASSSFHRDYRNEQFF.

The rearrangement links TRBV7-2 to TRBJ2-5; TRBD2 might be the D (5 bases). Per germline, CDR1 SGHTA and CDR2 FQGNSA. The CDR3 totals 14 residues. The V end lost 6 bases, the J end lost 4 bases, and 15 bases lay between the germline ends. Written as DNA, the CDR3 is TGTGCCAGCAGAATTACCGCGGGTGGAGAGACCCAGTACTTC. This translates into CASRITAGGETQYF. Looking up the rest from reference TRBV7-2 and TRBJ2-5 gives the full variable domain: GAGVSQSPSNKVTEKGKDVELRCDPISGHTALYWYRQSLGQGLEFLIYFQGNSAPDKSGLPSDRFSAERTGGSVSTLTIQRTQQEDSAVYLCASRITAGGETQYFGPGTRLLVL.

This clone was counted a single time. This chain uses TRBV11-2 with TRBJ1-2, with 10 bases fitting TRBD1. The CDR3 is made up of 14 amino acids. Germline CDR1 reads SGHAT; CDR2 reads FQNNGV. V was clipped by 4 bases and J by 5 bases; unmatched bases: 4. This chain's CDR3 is CASSSWDRGYGYTF. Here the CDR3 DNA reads TGTGCCAGCAGCTCCTGGGACAGGGGTTATGGCTACACCTTC.

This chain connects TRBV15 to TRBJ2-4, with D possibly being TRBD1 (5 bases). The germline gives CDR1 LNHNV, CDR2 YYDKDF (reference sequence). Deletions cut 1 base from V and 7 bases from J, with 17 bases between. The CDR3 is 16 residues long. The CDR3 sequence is CATSRVLVQAGNIQYF. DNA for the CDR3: TGTGCCACCAGCAGAGTTTTAGTACAGGCTGGGAACATTCAGTACTTC.

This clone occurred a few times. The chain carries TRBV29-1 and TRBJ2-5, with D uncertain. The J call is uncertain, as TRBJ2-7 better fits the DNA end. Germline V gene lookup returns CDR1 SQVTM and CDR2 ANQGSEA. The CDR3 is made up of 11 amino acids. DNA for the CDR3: TGCAGCGCCCCGATGCTCTACGAGCAGTACTTC. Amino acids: CSAPMLYEQYF.